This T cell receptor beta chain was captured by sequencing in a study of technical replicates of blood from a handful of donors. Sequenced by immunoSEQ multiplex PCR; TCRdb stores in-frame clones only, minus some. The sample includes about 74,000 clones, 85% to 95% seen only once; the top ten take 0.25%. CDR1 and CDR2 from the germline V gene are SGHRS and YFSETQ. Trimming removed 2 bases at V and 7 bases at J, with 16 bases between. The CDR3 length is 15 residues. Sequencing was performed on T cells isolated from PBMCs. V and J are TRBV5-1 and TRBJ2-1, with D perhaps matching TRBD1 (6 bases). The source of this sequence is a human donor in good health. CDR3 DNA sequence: TGCGCCAGCAGCTTAACGGCAGGGGAGAGGAATGAGCAGTTCTTC. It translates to CASSLTAGERNEQFF.